Listed here are 27 T cell receptor beta chains from one sample, sequenced in a study of blood T cell repertoires in COVID-19 (dated by TCRdb to 2018 to 2021). The receptor library was made with the immunoSEQ multiplex PCR assay. TCRdb carries this immuneACCESS record with in-frame sequences only. Its versions omit some clonotypes, under half of them owing to an unresolved V gene in the studies checked, with the rest unexplained. The sample table holds roughly 190,000 clones, of which roughly 87% were seen once. The ten largest clones add up to around 2.4% of the sample. The sequenced material came from PBMCs or T cells enriched from blood (not recorded which). Receptors were obtained from a woman aged 25-40 years who had recovered from COVID-19.

The chain joins TRBV4-3 to TRBJ1-5, with 8 bases matching TRBD1. CDR1 is LGHNA and CDR2 is YSLEER in the germline V gene. The CDR3 is made up of 17 amino acids. V lost 4 bases to trimming and J lost 7 bases; unmatched junction nucleotides: 15. CDR3 coding DNA: TGCGCCAGCAGCCGCCGTTCTCCGGACAGGGTATACCAGCCCCAGCATTTT. Translating gives CASSRRSPDRVYQPQHF.

The chain carries TRBV7-3 and TRBJ1-1; TRBD1 might be the D (5 bases). Trimming pared 4 bases from V and 5 bases from J, leaving 11 bases between. CDR1 and CDR2 (germline): SGHTA, FQGTGA. The CDR3 sequence is 13 residues long. The CDR3 loop is CASSSLGDTEAFF. The CDR3 nucleotides are TGTGCCAGCAGCTCTTTAGGGGATACTGAAGCTTTCTTT.

V usage is TRBV5-1 and J usage is TRBJ1-4; D gene unclear. CDR3 length equals 13 residues. Germline-derived CDR1 and CDR2 are SGHRS and YFSETQ. V lost 4 bases to trimming and J lost 8 bases, with 12 bases between them. CDR3 region: CASSPAIREKLFF. CDR3 nucleotides: TGCGCCAGCAGCCCAGCGATTCGGGAAAAACTGTTTTTT.

The V gene is TRBV7-2, the J gene TRBJ1-2; TRBD1 matches 7 bases. Germline CDR1 reads SGHTA; CDR2 reads FQGNSA. After removal of 4 bases from V and 4 bases from J, the junction contained 6 bases not matched to a gene. The CDR3 has 14 amino acids. The CDR3 region is CASSSTGVAYGYTF. DNA of the CDR3: TGTGCCAGCAGCTCCACAGGGGTCGCCTATGGCTACACCTTC.

The V call is TRBV19, the J call TRBJ2-3, with D tentatively TRBD1 (5 bases). Germline CDR1 LNHDA, CDR2 SQIVND (reference sequence). The CDR3 contains 15 residues. The V end lost 3 bases, the J end lost 4 bases, and 14 bases lay between the germline ends. The CDR3 is CASSIEGASADTQYF. In nucleotides, the CDR3 is TGTGCCAGTAGTATCGAAGGGGCAAGTGCAGATACGCAGTATTTT.

The V and J genes are TRBV5-1 and TRBJ1-5; tentative D call: TRBD1 (5 bases). V lost 9 bases, J lost 3 bases, and 16 bases lay in between. CDR3 size: 14 residues. Germline assignment: CDR1 SGHRS and CDR2 YFSETQ. DNA of the CDR3: TGCGCCACCCCGGGGGTAGAATTCAATCAGCCCCAGCATTTT. Translation gives CATPGVEFNQPQHF. Filled out from reference TRBV5-1 and TRBJ1-5, the complete variable domain reads KAGVTQTPRYLIKTRGQQVTLSCSPISGHRSVSWYQQTPGQGLQFLFEYFSETQRNKGNFPGRFSGRQFSNSRSEMNVSTLELGDSALYLCATPGVEFNQPQHFGDGTRLSIL.

The chain carries TRBV6-5 and TRBJ1-6; D is uncertain. Trimming shortened V by 2 bases and J by 2 bases, and 10 bases separated the two germline ends. The length of the CDR3 is 16 residues. Germline CDR1 MNHEY, CDR2 SVGAGI. CDR3 sequence: CASSYQRVAYNSPLHF. The CDR3 nucleotides are TGTGCCAGCAGTTACCAACGGGTGGCCTATAATTCACCCCTCCACTTT.

This chain joins TRBV29-1 and TRBJ2-3; TRBD2 is a possible D gene (5 bases). CDR3 length: 13 amino acids. Germline CDR1 SQVTM, CDR2 ANQGSEA. V was trimmed by 8 bases and J by 0 bases, leaving 12 bases between them. The CDR3, as DNA: TGCAGCATAGACCCGGGGAGCACAGATACGCAGTATTTT. Translated, it gives CSIDPGSTDTQYF.

This clone was observed a handful of times. CDR3 DNA sequence: TGTGCCTCGGGGGGACAGATGGGGAACGAGCAGTACTTC. As protein: CASGGQMGNEQYF. V gene TRBV30 combines with J gene TRBJ2-7; TRBD1 or TRBD2 may be the D gene (7 bases each). With 7 bases removed from V and 5 bases from J, the gap between germline ends came to 18 bases. The length of the CDR3 is 13 residues. Germline CDR1 GTSNPN, CDR2 SVGIG (reference sequence).

This chain links TRBV5-1 with TRBJ2-2; unclear D gene. There are 15 residues in the CDR3. V was pared by 1 base and J by 4 bases, with 11 bases between. Germline V gene lookup returns CDR1 SGHRS and CDR2 YFSETQ. The CDR3 DNA is TGCGCCAGCAGCTTGACCCCTCGAGGCACCGGGGAGCTGTTTTTT. Translation: CASSLTPRGTGELFF.

V usage is TRBV5-8 and J usage is TRBJ2-3, with D perhaps TRBD2 (5 bases). V lost 4 bases to trimming and J lost 4 bases, with 16 bases between them. Looked up from germline, CDR1 is SGHTS and CDR2 is YDEGEE. This CDR3 is built from 15 residues. The CDR3 loop reads CASSRGEVFPDTQYF. The CDR3 nucleotides read TGTGCCAGCAGCCGGGGAGAGGTGTTCCCAGATACGCAGTATTTT.

The rearrangement joins TRBV7-2 to TRBJ1-1; D unclear. V shed 1 base and J shed 1 base, with 10 bases lying between them. The CDR3 covers 15 residues. Germline loops: CDR1 SGHTA, CDR2 FQGNSA. The CDR3 reads CASSLVETSNTEAFF. The CDR3, as DNA: TGTGCCAGCAGCTTAGTAGAAACTTCGAACACTGAAGCTTTCTTT.

This chain joins TRBV24-1 and TRBJ2-7; 11 positions match TRBD1. The CDR3 spans 14 residues. Germline CDR1 is KGHDR and CDR2 is SFDVKD. V gave up 5 bases and J gave up 5 bases; unmatched junction bases: 4. CDR3 sequence: CATSVRDRGNEQYF. DNA for the CDR3: TGTGCCACCAGTGTCCGGGACAGGGGGAACGAGCAGTACTTC.

This clone was seen once. The genes are TRBV9 and TRBJ2-2; 7 nucleotides line up with TRBD1. This CDR3 is built from 16 residues. Germline V gene lookup returns CDR1 SGDLS and CDR2 YYNGEE. J was trimmed by 2 bases and V by 4 bases; bases with no gene match: 8. The CDR3 loop reads CASSPGWDRNTGELFF. DNA of the CDR3: TGTGCCAGCAGCCCAGGGTGGGACAGAAACACCGGGGAGCTGTTTTTT.

The chain links TRBV5-6 to TRBJ1-1; D perhaps matches TRBD1 (5 bases). V was clipped by 5 bases and J by 1 base, with 15 bases between them. This CDR3 has 15 amino acids. From germline, CDR1 is SGHDT and CDR2 YYEEEE. CDR3 protein: CASSFQGSGNTEAFF. The CDR3 region has the DNA TGTGCCAGCAGTTTTCAGGGTTCGGGGAACACTGAAGCTTTCTTT.

The chain combines TRBV5-1 with TRBJ2-5, with 12 bases that match TRBD2. Germline-derived CDR1 and CDR2 are SGHRS and YFSETQ. V lost 3 bases to trimming and J lost 2 bases; unmatched junction nucleotides: 5. The CDR3 totals 16 residues. The CDR3 DNA sequence: TGCGCCAGCAGCTCCACAGGGACTAGCGGGCAAGAGACCCAGTACTTC. Protein product: CASSSTGTSGQETQYF.

The chain couples TRBV6-4 to TRBJ2-2, with D possibly matching TRBD2 (6 bases). Germline V gives CDR1 MRHNA, CDR2 SNTAGT. Trimming removed 6 bases at V and 9 bases at J, with 20 bases between. The CDR3 sequence is 15 residues long. The CDR3 DNA reads as TGTGCCAGCAGCCCGGGAGCGATTAGTAGGCGGGAGCTGTTTTTT. Translating it yields CASSPGAISRRELFF.

This clone turned up a few times. The genes are TRBV5-1 and TRBJ2-7; possibly TRBD1 for D (6 bases). Germline V gene sequence: CDR1 SGHRS, CDR2 YFSETQ. With 5 bases removed from V and 3 bases from J, the gap between germline ends came to 9 bases. CDR3 length: 12 residues. CDR3 amino acids: CASRIQGYEQYF. The DNA of the CDR3 is TGCGCCAGCAGGATACAGGGCTACGAGCAGTACTTC.

V usage is TRBV5-4 and J usage is TRBJ1-2; 9 positions match TRBD1. The junction had 8 bases not matched to a gene; V was cut back by 4 bases and J by 4 bases. This CDR3 comprises 15 residues. Per the germline V gene, CDR1 is SGHNT and CDR2 is YYREEE (reference sequence). DNA of the CDR3: TGTGCCAGCAGCCCCCCCGGGACAGGGATCTATGGCTACACCTTC. Amino acid sequence: CASSPPGTGIYGYTF.

This clone appeared a single time. V usage is TRBV5-5 and J usage is TRBJ1-5; 9 nucleotides align to TRBD1. This CDR3 has 15 residues. Germline V CDR1 and CDR2: SGHKS, YYEKEE (reference sequence). V shed 3 bases and J 3 bases; nucleotides not matched to a gene: 4. The CDR3 sequence: CASSSGTGYNQPQHF. For the CDR3, the DNA is TGTGCCAGCAGCTCCGGGACAGGGTACAATCAGCCCCAGCATTTT. Using reference TRBV5-5 and TRBJ1-5 for the parts outside the CDR3, the full variable domain is DAGVTQSPTHLIKTRGQQVTLRCSPISGHKSVSWYQQVLGQGPQFIFQYYEKEERGRGNFPDRFSARQFPNYSSELNVNALLLGDSALYLCASSSGTGYNQPQHFGDGTRLSIL.

This clone showed up just once. The gene calls are TRBV6-5 and TRBJ2-1, with 8 bases fitting TRBD1. This CDR3 has 15 residues. V trimming: 0 bases; J trimming: 7 bases; junction bases outside the gene matches: 5. Germline CDR1 reads MNHEY; CDR2 reads SVGAGI. The CDR3 nucleotides read TGTGCCAGCAGTTACTCTTACGGGACAGGTAATGAGCAGTTCTTC. Protein product: CASSYSYGTGNEQFF.

The count of this clone is one. This rearrangement joins TRBV4-3 to TRBJ2-7; D perhaps matches TRBD1 (5 bases). The length of the CDR3 is 15 residues. Deletions cut 0 bases from V and 5 bases from J, with 14 bases between. The V gene's germline CDR1 is LGHNA and CDR2 YSLEER. CDR3 nucleotides: TGCGCCAGCAGCCAAGATAGGCAGGGATCGGACGAGCAGTACTTC. As protein: CASSQDRQGSDEQYF.

J is TRBJ2-2 and V is TRBV27, with 9 bases matching TRBD1. From germline, CDR1 is MNHEY and CDR2 SMNVEV (reference sequence). Unmatched junction bases numbered 11, after V lost 5 bases and J lost 1 base. The CDR3 contains 18 residues. CDR3 in DNA: TGTGCCAGCAGTCCCTGGGACAGGGCCATTTGGAACACCGGGGAGCTGTTTTTT. Its translation: CASSPWDRAIWNTGELFF.

The CDR3 protein is CASSKGRSF. The CDR3 DNA reads as TGTGCCAGCAGCAAAGGGAGGAGTTTT. The chain uses TRBV21-1 and TRBJ1-4. TRBV21-1 counts as a pseudogene. The CDR3 is 9 amino acids.

V gene TRBV27 combines with J gene TRBJ1-5, with D tentatively TRBD1 (6 bases). The V end was cut by 2 bases, the J end by 3 bases, with 14 bases between. CDR3 length equals 16 residues. Per the germline V gene, CDR1 is MNHEY and CDR2 is SMNVEV (reference sequence). CDR3: CASSLRGGYLNQPQHF. CDR3 coding DNA: TGTGCCAGCAGTTTAAGGGGGGGGTATCTCAATCAGCCCCAGCATTTT.

The chain is built from TRBV6-5 and TRBJ2-1; 8 nucleotides match TRBD1. The CDR3 is 16 residues long. V gave up 4 bases and J gave up 12 bases; unmatched junction bases: 17. Per the germline V gene, CDR1 is MNHEY and CDR2 is SVGAGI. CDR3 DNA: TGTGCCAGCAGTTCTCATTCATCAGGACAGGGATTACGGCAGTTCTTC. This codes for CASSSHSSGQGLRQFF.

Worth noting for this clone: A junction boundary mismatches the germline segment, possibly from a read error. The gene calls are TRBV4-2 and TRBJ2-1; D perhaps matches TRBD1 (5 bases). Germline V gene sequence: CDR1 LGHNA, CDR2 YNFKEQ. The CDR3 is made up of 13 amino acids. CDR3 residues: CASSQAKGYLLIF. The CDR3 region has the DNA TGTGCCAGCAGCCAAGCCAAGGGGTACCTTCTGATCTTC.